This paragraph reports one T cell receptor (beta chain). Its antigen is not identified. This entry is derived from a study of PD-1 blockade in classical Hodgkin lymphoma. Broader study findings: Reports indicated that newly diagnosed patients had lower baseline TCR diversity than healthy donors did. In CD4+ cells, TCR diversity went up significantly by C4D1, but in CD8+ cells it did not. Baseline diversity in complete responders resembled that of newly diagnosed patients.

Time point noted: cycle 4 day 1 (C4D1), after more than five weeks of nivolumab. Relapse was seen in all patients after autologous stem cell transplantation, and brentuximab vedotin exposure was variable. Under best response, outcomes were complete response, partial response or progressive disease. Using immunoSEQ multiplex PCR, the repertoire was profiled, and TCRdb retains in-frame clones only, with some absent. Of about 47,000 clones detected, 70% to 80% appear once; the ten largest clones hold under 20%. Germline assignment: CDR1 SGHNT and CDR2 YYREEE (reference sequence). Trimming left V 2 bases short and J 0 bases short, with 11 bases between. This CDR3 is 15 amino acids long.

This receptor was obtained from a human donor with classical Hodgkin lymphoma. The chain combines TRBV5-4 with TRBJ1-1, with D possibly matching TRBD1 (6 bases). The source material was peripheral blood mononuclear cells (PBMCs), sampled before the fourth cycle of nivolumab. CDR3 in DNA: TGTGCCAGCAGCTTCGGTGGGGGCATGAACACTGAAGCTTTCTTT. As protein: CASSFGGGMNTEAFF.